What follows describes a single T cell receptor beta chain. The target antigen is unknown. Some clones are missing from TCRdb's copy, which holds only in-frame ones; the method was immunoSEQ multiplex PCR. Among 1.5 million to 2.5 million clones listed, approximately 95% were seen once. Trimming stripped 3 bases from V and 3 bases from J, with 15 bases between. The CDR3 consists of 15 residues. Germline CDR1 reads ENHRY; CDR2 reads SYGVKD. As defined, naive CD8 cells were CD45RO-negative and positively selected for CCR7, with terminally differentiated effector memory CD45RA+ cells excluded. These data originate in a study of shared clonotypes between healthy human individuals. Study results and limitations: Shared clonotypes: about 5.3% naive CD4, under 4% naive CD8, roughly 2.4% memory CD4, more than 0.3% memory CD8. Relative to clonotypes present in all four donors, those not shared had lower generation probabilities. Naive subsets usually exceeded memory subsets in estimated richness.

V gene TRBV10-3 combines with J gene TRBJ2-7; the D gene is possibly TRBD2 (7 bases). The sequence was obtained from a man aged 18 to 35 in good health. Sequencing was performed on naive CD8+ T cells sorted from blood. The CDR3, as DNA: TGTGCCATCAGTGATGGGGGGGGCCGAGACTACGAGCAGTACTTC. This translates into CAISDGGGRDYEQYF.